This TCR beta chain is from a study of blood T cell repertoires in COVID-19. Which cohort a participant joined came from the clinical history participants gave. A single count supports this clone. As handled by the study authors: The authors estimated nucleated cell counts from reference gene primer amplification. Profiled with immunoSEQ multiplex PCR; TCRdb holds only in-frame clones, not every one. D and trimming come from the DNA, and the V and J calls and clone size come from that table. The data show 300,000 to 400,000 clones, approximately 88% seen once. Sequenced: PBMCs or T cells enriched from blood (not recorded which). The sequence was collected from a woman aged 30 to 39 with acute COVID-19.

The CDR3 region is CASSKKVGAVLEKLFF. In nucleotides, the CDR3 is TGTGCCAGCAGCAAAAAAGTGGGGGCCGTCTTGGAAAAACTGTTTTTT. The chain recombines TRBV2 with TRBJ1-4, with D possibly being TRBD1 (6 bases). The length of the CDR3 is 16 residues. V lost 6 bases, J lost 8 bases, and 22 bases lay in between. Germline CDR1 and CDR2: SNHLY and FYNNEI.